Listed below are T cell receptor beta chains from one sample, sequenced in a study of Ad26.COV2.S vaccination and SARS-CoV-2 variants. Measured with immunoSEQ multiplex PCR; TCRdb has only the in-frame clones, and not every one. There are fewer than 300,000 clones in the sample; about 89% occur only once, and about 3.6% lies in the top ten. Sequences were derived from peripheral blood, sampled in a trial of Ad26.COV2.S vaccine versus placebo. The source of these receptors is a person aged 18-65 years who received the Ad26.COV2.S COVID-19 vaccine or a placebo. The CDR3 runs from the conserved cysteine through the conserved F or W. D genes are given only for firm matches. Clone size appears in some rows only: once, few, many, or a class for an expanded clone.

>TRBV4-1|TRBD1|NA|15|TRBJ1-1
CASSQSTGAGTEAFF
TGCGCCAGCAGCCAATCCACAGGGGCCGGGACTGAAGCTTTCTTT
>TRBV18|NA|NA|15|TRBJ2-3
CASSPPIRGTDTQYF
TGTGCCAGCTCACCACCCATCAGGGGTACAGATACGCAGTATTTT
>TRBV10-3|NA|once|16|TRBJ2-3
CAISVGIGLNTDTQYF
TGTGCCATCAGTGTAGGGATTGGACTAAACACAGATACGCAGTATTTT
>TRBV6-5|NA|NA|14|TRBJ2-7
CASSRRDPEEEQYF
TGTGCCAGCAGTCGCCGGGACCCGGAGGAGGAGCAGTACTTC
>TRBV11-2|NA|NA|16|TRBJ2-7
CASSLGPMGRRYEQYF
TGTGCCAGCAGCTTAGGCCCCATGGGACGCCGCTACGAGCAGTACTTC
>TRBV9|NA|NA|15|TRBJ2-5
CASSSPQGTQETQYF
TGTGCCAGCAGCTCTCCACAGGGCACTCAAGAGACCCAGTACTTC
>TRBV20-1|NA|NA|11|TRBJ1-2
CSAPRGFGYTF
TGCAGTGCCCCGCGGGGTTTTGGCTACACCTTC
>TRBV28|NA|NA|14|TRBJ1-5
CASSLWGRDQPQHF
TGTGCCAGCAGTTTATGGGGTAGGGATCAGCCCCAGCATTTT
>TRBV12-3/TRBV12-4|NA|NA|13|TRBJ2-7
CASSFGRVYEQYF
TGTGCCAGCAGTTTTGGCAGGGTTTACGAGCAGTACTTC
>TRBV5-1|TRBD2|few|17|TRBJ2-2
CASSSRLAGGPGGELFF
TGCGCCAGCAGCTCTCGACTAGCGGGAGGGCCAGGCGGGGAGCTGTTTTTT
>TRBV7-2|TRBD1|NA|15|TRBJ2-7
CASSPLGQGFNEQYF
TGTGCCAGCAGCCCTCTGGGACAGGGGTTCAACGAGCAGTACTTC
>TRBV5-8|TRBD1|once|18|TRBJ1-5
CASSFGTGVGNSNQPQHF
TGTGCCAGCAGCTTCGGAACAGGGGTTGGGAATAGCAATCAGCCCCAGCATTTT
>TRBV4-3|NA|once|15|TRBJ2-2
CASSQDRQIGGELFF
TGCGCCAGCAGCCAAGATCGACAGATAGGCGGGGAGCTGTTTTTT
>TRBV18|NA|NA|16|TRBJ1-3
CASSPLGESSGNTIYF
TGTGCCAGCTCACCATTGGGGGAGAGCTCTGGAAACACCATATATTTT
>TRBV7-9|NA|NA|15|TRBJ2-1
CASSHWDPGYNEQFF
TGTGCCAGCAGCCATTGGGACCCGGGCTACAATGAGCAGTTCTTC
>TRBV3-1/TRBV3-2|TRBD2|once|16|TRBJ2-5
CASSQPGLAGGETQYF
TGTGCCAGCAGCCAACCCGGACTAGCGGGAGGAGAGACCCAGTACTTC
>TRBV10-1|TRBD2|NA|17|TRBJ2-1
CASHNTLTSGSGDEQFF
TGCGCCAGCCATAACACTTTGACTAGCGGGAGTGGGGATGAGCAGTTCTTC
>TRBV19|NA|NA|14|TRBJ1-1
CASSIAARPTEAFF
TGTGCCAGTAGTATCGCGGCCCGCCCCACTGAAGCTTTCTTT
>TRBV6-5|TRBD1|once|15|TRBJ1-2
CASSYSRQGSYGYTF
TGTGCCAGCAGTTACTCGAGACAGGGATCCTATGGCTACACCTTC
>TRBV2|TRBD1|NA|14|TRBJ1-6
CASSGQGNNSPLHF
TGTGCCAGCAGTGGACAGGGAAATAATTCACCCCTCCACTTT
>TRBV3-1/TRBV3-2|TRBD2|NA|16|TRBJ2-5
CASSQVGTSGEVAQYF
TGTGCCAGCAGCCAAGTAGGGACTAGCGGGGAAGTGGCCCAGTACTTC
>TRBV5-1|TRBD2|NA|15|TRBJ2-7
CASSFLAGLNGEQYF
TGCGCCAGCAGCTTCCTAGCGGGATTAAATGGCGAGCAGTACTTC
>TRBV13|NA|NA|14|TRBJ1-6
CASSFRGIETPLHF
TGTGCCAGCAGCTTTAGGGGGATCGAAACACCCCTCCACTTT
>TRBV5-5|NA|NA|14|TRBJ1-1
CASSFQSQNTEAFF
TGTGCCAGCAGCTTTCAGTCCCAGAACACTGAAGCTTTCTTT
>TRBV24-1|NA|NA|14|TRBJ2-3
CATSVKGDPDTQYF
TGTGCCACCAGTGTAAAGGGAGACCCAGATACGCAGTATTTT
>TRBV7-2|NA|NA|13|TRBJ2-3
CASSPDWRDTQYF
TGTGCCAGCAGCCCTGACTGGCGGGATACGCAGTATTTT
>TRBV20-1|TRBD1|NA|15|TRBJ1-3
CSASRDSSAGNTIYF
TGCAGTGCTAGTCGGGACAGTTCAGCTGGAAACACCATATATTTT
>TRBV20-1|NA|NA|11|TRBJ1-3
CSGLSGNTIYF
TGCAGTGGTCTCTCTGGAAACACCATATATTTT
>TRBV5-8|NA|once|14|TRBJ2-7
CASRLTGRAYEQYF
TGTGCCAGCAGATTGACAGGGAGGGCATACGAGCAGTACTTC
>TRBV5-1|NA|NA|13|TRBJ1-4
CASSLVAREKLFF
TGCGCCAGCAGCTTGGTGGCAAGGGAAAAACTGTTTTTT
>TRBV6-5|TRBD1|NA|15|TRBJ2-7
CASRKGTGTFYEQYF
TGTGCCAGCAGGAAGGGGACAGGGACATTCTACGAGCAGTACTTC
>TRBV2|TRBD1|NA|14|TRBJ1-1
CASTGTGKITEAFF
TGTGCCAGCACCGGGACAGGGAAGATAACTGAAGCTTTCTTT
>TRBV19|TRBD2|NA|16|TRBJ2-7
CASSIGTSGVAYEQYF
TGTGCCAGTAGTATCGGGACTAGCGGAGTGGCCTACGAGCAGTACTTC
>TRBV7-6|TRBD1|NA|16|TRBJ2-1
CASSFITGGFKNEQFF
TGTGCCAGCAGCTTTATTACAGGGGGCTTTAAGAATGAGCAGTTCTTC
>TRBV27|NA|NA|14|TRBJ1-2
CASSLRQDHYGYTF
TGTGCCAGCAGTCTTAGACAGGATCACTATGGCTACACCTTC
>TRBV2|NA|once|14|TRBJ2-3
CASTSRVGTDTQYF
TGTGCCAGCACCTCGAGGGTGGGCACAGATACGCAGTATTTT